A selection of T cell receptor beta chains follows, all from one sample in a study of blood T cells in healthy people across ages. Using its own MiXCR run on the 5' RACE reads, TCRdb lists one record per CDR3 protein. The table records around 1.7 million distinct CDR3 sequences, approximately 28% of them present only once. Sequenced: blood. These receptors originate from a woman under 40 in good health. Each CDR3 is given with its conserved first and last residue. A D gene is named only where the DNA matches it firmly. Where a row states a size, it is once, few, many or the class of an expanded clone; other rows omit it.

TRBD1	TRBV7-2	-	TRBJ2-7	TGTGCCAGTAGCTCCCAGACAGGGGAAACCTACGAGCAGTACTTC	CASSSQTGETYEQYF
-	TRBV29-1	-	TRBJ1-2	TGCAGCGCTGAAGATCACGTAGGGGAGGCTGGCTACACCTTC	CSAEDHVGEAGYTF
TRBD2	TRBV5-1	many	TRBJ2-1	TGCGCCAGCAGCTTGGGGGGACTAGCGGGGGGGCCCTCCTACAATGAGCAGTTCTTC	CASSLGGLAGGPSYNEQFF
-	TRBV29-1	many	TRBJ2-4	TGCAGCGTGCGACAGGACCCTTCCAAAAACATTCAGTACTTC	CSVRQDPSKNIQYF
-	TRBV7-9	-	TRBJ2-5	TGTGCCAGCAGCTTGGGCGATTTAGGGACCCAGTACTTC	CASSLGDLGTQYF
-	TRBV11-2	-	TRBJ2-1	TGTGCCAGTACCGGGCAGGGGGGTAATGAGCAGTTCTTC	CASTGQGGNEQFF
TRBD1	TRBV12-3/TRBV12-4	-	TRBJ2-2	TGTGCCAGCAGGGCCGGGACAGGGACTATAGGGGAGCTGTTTTTT	CASRAGTGTIGELFF
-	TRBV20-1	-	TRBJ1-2	TGCAGTGCCCCGAGGGGGGGCGCGTATGGCTACACCTTC	CSAPRGGAYGYTF
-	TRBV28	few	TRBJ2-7	TGTGCCAGCAGAAGACGGCTTACCTACGAGCAGTACTTC	CASRRRLTYEQYF
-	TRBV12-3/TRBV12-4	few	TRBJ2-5	TGTGCCAGCAGTTTAGCCCGGTTGGGGACCCAGTACTTC	CASSLARLGTQYF
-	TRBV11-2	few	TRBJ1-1	TGTGCCAGCAGCTCTCGACAGAGGAACACTGAAGCTTTCTTT	CASSSRQRNTEAFF
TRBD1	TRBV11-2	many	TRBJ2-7	TGTGCCAGCAGCTTAGTAGTGGGGGGACAGGGGCCTTTCGAGCAGTACTTC	CASSLVVGGQGPFEQYF
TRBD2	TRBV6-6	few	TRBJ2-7	TGTGCCAGCAGTCCCCGGGGGGGGCCAACCAGGGAGCAGTACTTC	CASSPRGGPTREQYF
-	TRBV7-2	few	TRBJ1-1	TGTGCCAGCAGCTTGGTAGGCGGGAGTTTCACTGAAGCTTTCTTT	CASSLVGGSFTEAFF
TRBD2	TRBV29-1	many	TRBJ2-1	TGCAGCGGGCAAGGGACTAGCGGGAGATATGAGCAGTTCTTC	CSGQGTSGRYEQFF
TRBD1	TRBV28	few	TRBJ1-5	TGTGCCACCGAGGGACAGCTCAATCAGCCCCAGCATTTT	CATEGQLNQPQHF
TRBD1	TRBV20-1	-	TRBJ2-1	TGCAGTGCTTTCTCAAGCCTGGGTTTGGACAGGGCCTACAATGAGCAGTTCTTC	CSAFSSLGLDRAYNEQFF
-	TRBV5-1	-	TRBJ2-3	TGCGCCAGCAGCTCCTCGACGGCTAGCACAGATACGCAGTATTTT	CASSSSTASTDTQYF
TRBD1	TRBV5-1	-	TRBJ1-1	TGCGCCAGCAGCTTCACAGGGGGCGCGGGGACTGAAGTTTTCTTT	CASSFTGGAGTEVFF
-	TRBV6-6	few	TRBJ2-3	TGTGCCAGCAGCCCCTCCCGCGGGCGAAGCACAGATACGCAGTATTTT	CASSPSRGRSTDTQYF
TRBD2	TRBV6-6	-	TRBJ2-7	TGTGCCAGCAGGCCCAGGGACTACTCCTACGAGCAGTACTTC	CASRPRDYSYEQYF
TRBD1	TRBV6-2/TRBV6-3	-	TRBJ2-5	TGTGCCAGCAGTTGGACAGGGAGGCAAGAGACCCAGTACTTC	CASSWTGRQETQYF
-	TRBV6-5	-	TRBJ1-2	TGTGCCAGCAAATCAGCGGAGACTAACTATGGCCACACCTTC	CASKSAETNYGHTF
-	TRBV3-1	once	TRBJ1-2	TGTGCCAGCAGCCAGAGTGGAGAGGCTTATGGCTACACCTTC	CASSQSGEAYGYTF
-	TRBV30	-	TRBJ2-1	TGTGCCTGGAAGGAGAACAGGGACAATGGGCAGTTCTTC	CAWKENRDNGQFF
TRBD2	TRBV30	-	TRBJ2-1	TGTGCCCGCGGACTAGTTCTTGAGCAGTTCTTC	CARGLVLEQFF
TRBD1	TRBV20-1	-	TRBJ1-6	TGCAGTGCCCCGAACGGCGGACAGGTGGTTAATTCACCCCTCCACTTT	CSAPNGGQVVNSPLHF
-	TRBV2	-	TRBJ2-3	TGTGCCAGCGACAGGCTTAGCACAGATACGCAGTATTTT	CASDRLSTDTQYF
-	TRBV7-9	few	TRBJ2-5	TGTGCCAGCAGCTTAGCGCGAGGGGGGGCTCGGGAGACCCAGTACTTC	CASSLARGGARETQYF
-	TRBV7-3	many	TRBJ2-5	TGCGCCAGCAGCGCGACTAGTTTGGAGACCCAGTACTTC	CASSATSLETQYF
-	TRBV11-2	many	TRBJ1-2	TGTGCCAGCAGTTACGGGCTCTCTTATGGCTACACCTTC	CASSYGLSYGYTF
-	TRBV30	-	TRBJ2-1	TGTGCCTGGAGTGCTAGCTTGGGCGAGCAGTTCTTC	CAWSASLGEQFF
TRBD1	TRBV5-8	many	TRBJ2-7	TGTGCCAGCAGTTCGGAGGGACAGGGTGGCGACGAGCAGTACTTC	CASSSEGQGGDEQYF
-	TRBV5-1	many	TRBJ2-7	TGCGCCAGCAGCTTGCCCGCGAACGAGCAGTACTTC	CASSLPANEQYF
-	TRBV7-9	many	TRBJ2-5	TGTGCCAGCAGCTTCCTAGGCTCACAAGAGACCCAGTACTTC	CASSFLGSQETQYF
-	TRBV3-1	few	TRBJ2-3	TGTGCCAGCAGCCAGAGCGCAGCTACAGATACGCAGTATTTT	CASSQSAATDTQYF
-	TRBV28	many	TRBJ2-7	TGTGCCAGCAATTCTAAGCGGGAGCAGTACTTC	CASNSKREQYF
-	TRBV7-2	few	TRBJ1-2	TGTGCCAGCAGCACGGGCAGGCGCTATGGCTACACCTTC	CASSTGRRYGYTF
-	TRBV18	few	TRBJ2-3	TGTGCCAGCTCAGGTTCCAGGGCAGATACGCAGTATTTT	CASSGSRADTQYF
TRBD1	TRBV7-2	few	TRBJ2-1	TGTGCCAGCAGCATGACAGGGGCTGAGCAGTTCTTC	CASSMTGAEQFF
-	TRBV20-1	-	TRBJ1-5	TGCAGTGCTAGACCTGGGGATCAGCCCCAGCATTTT	CSARPGDQPQHF
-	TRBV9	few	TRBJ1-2	TGTGCCAGCAGCGCCGGGGGGGCAGGGCGCGGCTACACCTTC	CASSAGGAGRGYTF
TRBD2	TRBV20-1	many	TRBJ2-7	TGCAGTGCTAGAGGCGGGGGTTACTACGAGCAGTACTTC	CSARGGGYYEQYF
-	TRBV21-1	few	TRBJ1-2	TGTGCCAGCAGGGGACGGGCAGCTAACTATGGCTACACCTTC	CASRGRAANYGYTF
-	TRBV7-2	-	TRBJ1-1	TGTGCCAGCAGCAGCGCACCAGGGATCAGGGACACTGAAGCTTTCTTT	CASSSAPGIRDTEAFF
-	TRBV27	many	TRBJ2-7	TGTGCCAGCAGTTTATATTGGTGGGACGAGCAGTACTTC	CASSLYWWDEQYF